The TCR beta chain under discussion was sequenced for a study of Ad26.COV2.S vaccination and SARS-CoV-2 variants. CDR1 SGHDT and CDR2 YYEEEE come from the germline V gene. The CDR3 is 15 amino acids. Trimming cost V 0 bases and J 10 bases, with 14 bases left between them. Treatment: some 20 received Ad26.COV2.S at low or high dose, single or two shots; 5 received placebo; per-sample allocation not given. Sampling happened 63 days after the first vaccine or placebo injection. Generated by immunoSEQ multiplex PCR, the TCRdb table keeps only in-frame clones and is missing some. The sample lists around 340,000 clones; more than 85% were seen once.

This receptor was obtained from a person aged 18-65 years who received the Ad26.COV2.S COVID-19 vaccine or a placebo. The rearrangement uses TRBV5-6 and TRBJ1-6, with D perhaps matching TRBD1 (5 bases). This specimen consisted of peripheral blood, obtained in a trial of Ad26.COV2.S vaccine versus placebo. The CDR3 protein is CASSLAGTFRSPLHF. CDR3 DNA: TGTGCCAGCAGCTTGGCGGGGACCTTCAGGTCACCCCTCCACTTT.